The rows below give T cell receptor beta chains drawn from one sample of a study of blood T cell repertoires in COVID-19. Measured with immunoSEQ multiplex PCR; TCRdb has only the in-frame clones, and not every one. The sample lists about 120,000 clones; 85% to 90% were seen once. Sample: peripheral blood. All receptors come from a human donor in a cohort sampled during active COVID-19. Each CDR3 is given with its conserved first and last residue. The order of the fields is clone size, D gene, V gene, J gene, CDR3 DNA, CDR3 protein. The D gene is left open where the match is weak. Clone size is stated in some rows and not others, as once, few, many or a class when expanded.

NA	NA	TRBV20-1	TRBJ2-7	TGCAGTGCTAGTTCGAGTGCGTACGAGCAGTACTTC	CSASSSAYEQYF
NA	NA	TRBV7-2	TRBJ2-5	TGTGCCAGCAGCCTTGGGGGGAGTGGAGAGACCCAGTACTTC	CASSLGGSGETQYF
NA	TRBD2	TRBV5-6	TRBJ2-7	TGTGCCAGCAGCCCAACCGGGGGGGTCTACGAGCAGTACTTC	CASSPTGGVYEQYF
NA	NA	TRBV19	TRBJ2-1	TGTGCCAGTAGTATAGTAGCTAGCATGGCTGAGCAGTTCTTC	CASSIVASMAEQFF
NA	NA	TRBV6-5	TRBJ1-2	TGTGCCAGCAGTTCAGAACGGGGGCGGGGGTTGTTGGGCTACACCTTC	CASSSERGRGLLGYTF
NA	TRBD1	TRBV2	TRBJ2-7	TGTGCCAGCAGAGGGGGGGGTTTGGTCGGACAGGGGCCACGCGAGCAGTACTTC	CASRGGGLVGQGPREQYF
NA	NA	TRBV6-5	TRBJ2-5	TGTGCCACCTCCCGGGGGGCACAAGAGACCCAGTACTTC	CATSRGAQETQYF
once	TRBD2	TRBV9	TRBJ2-1	TGTGCCAGCAGCGTAACCTCCGGGACTAGCAATGAGCAGTTCTTC	CASSVTSGTSNEQFF
NA	TRBD1	TRBV18	TRBJ2-1	TGTGCCAGCTCACCCTCAACAGGGGGCGAGAGTTACAATGAGCAGTTCTTC	CASSPSTGGESYNEQFF
NA	NA	TRBV12-2	TRBJ2-1	TGTGCAAGTCGCTTAGCGCACAGGACAGGGCGATCCTCTAGCGGGAGCCTCCCCCTGAATGAGCAGTTCTTC	CASRLAHRTGRSSSGSLPLNEQFF
NA	TRBD2	TRBV4-1	TRBJ2-2	TGCGCCAGCAGCCAACTCCTAGCGGGGGGGAACACCGGGGAGCTGTTTTTT	CASSQLLAGGNTGELFF
NA	NA	TRBV15	TRBJ2-7	TGTGCCACCAGCAGAGGCCCCGCGGGCGAGACATCCACCCGTCCCTACGAGCAGTACTTC	CATSRGPAGETSTRPYEQYF
NA	TRBD1	TRBV5-1	TRBJ2-6	TGCGCCAGCAGCTTACAGGGGGCTCTTGGGGCCAACGTCCTGACTTTC	CASSLQGALGANVLTF
NA	NA	TRBV2	TRBJ2-7	TGTGCCAGCTGCCGGGGATGGGGCGAGCAGTACTTC	CASCRGWGEQYF
once	TRBD2	TRBV7-7	TRBJ2-5	TGTGCTAGCAGCTTAGCCCGGACTAGCGGGGAGACCCAGTACTTC	CASSLARTSGETQYF
NA	TRBD1	TRBV6-5	TRBJ1-1	TGTGCCAGCAGTTCGGGGACAGGGCGCAGAGCTTTCTTT	CASSSGTGRRAFF
NA	TRBD1	TRBV18	TRBJ1-1	TGTGCCAGCTCACGCAGGGGGGCGGGAACTGAAGCTTTCTTT	CASSRRGAGTEAFF
once	TRBD1	TRBV4-1	TRBJ2-7	TGCGCCAGCAGCCAAAACGGACAGGGCATCAGCTCCTACGAGCAGTACTTC	CASSQNGQGISSYEQYF
once	TRBD1	TRBV15	TRBJ2-5	TGTGCCACACGCCCCGGGACAGGGGGCGGCGAGACCCAGTACTTC	CATRPGTGGGETQYF
once	NA	TRBV3-1/TRBV3-2	TRBJ1-1	TGTGCCAGCAGCCAAGACAACGGAGTGAACACTGAAGCTTTCTTT	CASSQDNGVNTEAFF
NA	NA	TRBV7-9	TRBJ1-5	TGTGCCAGCAGCCGGGGGGGGCGGGGCAATCAGCCCCAGCATTTT	CASSRGGRGNQPQHF
NA	NA	TRBV9	TRBJ1-1	TGTGCCAGCAGCGTTCACCCGGTGAGCGAAATCACTGAAGCTTTCTTT	CASSVHPVSEITEAFF
NA	NA	TRBV19	TRBJ2-2	TGTGCCAGTAGTATGGACATGGGGTGGGAGCTGTTTTTT	CASSMDMGWELFF
once	NA	TRBV19	TRBJ1-6	TGTGCCAGTAGCGGGACTTATAATTCACCCCTCCACTTT	CASSGTYNSPLHF
NA	TRBD2	TRBV3-1/TRBV3-2	TRBJ2-1	TGTGCCAGCAGCCAAGATAAACTAGCGGTCTACAATGAGCAGTTCTTC	CASSQDKLAVYNEQFF
NA	NA	TRBV3-1/TRBV3-2	TRBJ2-4	TGTGCCAGCAGCCAGAGCCAAGTAGCCAAAAACATTCAGTACTTC	CASSQSQVAKNIQYF
NA	NA	TRBV19	TRBJ2-2	TGTGCCAGTAGTGTTCAACAAAACACCGGGGAGCTGTTTTTT	CASSVQQNTGELFF
NA	TRBD1	TRBV6-5	TRBJ2-5	TGTGCCAGCAGTACCTCCCGGACAGGCCCTTCATCCCAGTACTTC	CASSTSRTGPSSQYF